A selection of T cell receptor beta chains follows, all from one sample in a study. TCRdb called the RT-PCR reads again in MiXCR, with one record for every CDR3 protein. Of 650,000 to 800,000 distinct CDR3 sequences in the sample, 13% to 15% were seen once. Material: memory CD4+ T cells from blood. Receptors originate from a female donor in good health, serving as a healthy control. The CDR3 runs from the conserved cysteine through the conserved F or W. The D gene is left open where the match is weak. The size entry is marked missing in some rows and otherwise reads once, few, many or a size class.

abundance,d_gene,v_gene,j_gene,CDR3aa,CDR3nt
many,NA,TRBV4-1,TRBJ1-5,CASSQDGYNQPQHF,TGCGCCAGCAGCCAAGATGGGTACAATCAGCCCCAGCATTTT
NA,NA,TRBV6-1,TRBJ1-1,CASSTRTSGTEAFF,TGTGCCAGCAGCACAAGGACGTCGGGGACTGAAGCTTTCTTT
NA,NA,TRBV3-1,TRBJ1-2,CASSQDDPQIYGYTF,TGTGCCAGCAGCCAAGATGATCCTCAAATTTATGGCTACACCTTC
many,NA,TRBV20-1,TRBJ2-1,CSAREGEAYNEQFF,TGCAGTGCTAGAGAGGGCGAGGCCTACAATGAGCAGTTCTTC
NA,NA,TRBV28,TRBJ1-1,CASSPQGKRGGEAFF,TGTGCCAGCAGCCCACAGGGAAAGCGCGGGGGTGAAGCTTTCTTT
few,TRBD1,TRBV7-2,TRBJ2-7,CASSYAGTGFYEQYF,TGTGCCAGCAGTTACGCCGGGACAGGGTTCTACGAGCAGTACTTC
NA,NA,TRBV7-9,TRBJ2-7,CASSLNAGQEDEQYF,TGTGCCAGCAGCTTAAATGCAGGGCAGGAAGACGAGCAGTACTTC
many,TRBD1,TRBV7-9,TRBJ2-7,CASSLSGGYEQYF,TGTGCCAGCAGCTTGTCAGGGGGCTACGAGCAGTACTTC
many,NA,TRBV29-1,TRBJ2-5,CSADPPHQETQYF,TGCAGCGCCGATCCTCCCCACCAAGAGACCCAGTACTTC
NA,NA,TRBV24-1,TRBJ1-2,CATQDSTNYGYTF,TGTGCCACCCAGGACAGTACTAACTATGGCTACACCTTC
NA,NA,TRBV9,TRBJ2-1,CASSVAPLAHNEQFF,TGTGCCAGCAGCGTAGCCCCTCTAGCCCACAATGAGCAGTTCTTC
few,NA,TRBV25-1,TRBJ2-6,CASSAVSGANVLTF,TGTGCCAGCAGTGCAGTTTCTGGGGCCAACGTCCTGACTTTC
few,NA,TRBV24-1,TRBJ1-1,CATSDLSGRGGTEAFF,TGTGCCACCAGTGATTTGTCAGGGCGTGGAGGCACTGAAGCTTTCTTT
NA,TRBD2,TRBV18,TRBJ2-1,CASSPLSAGGDEQFF,TGTGCCAGCTCACCATTGTCAGCGGGAGGGGATGAGCAGTTCTTC
few,TRBD2,TRBV5-1,TRBJ2-5,CASSKRDGGGGETQYF,TGCGCCAGCTCCAAAAGGGACGGCGGCGGGGGGGAGACCCAGTACTTC
NA,TRBD2,TRBV27,TRBJ2-1,CASSPLAGGPGENEQFF,TGTGCCAGCAGTCCCTTAGCGGGAGGGCCCGGGGAAAATGAGCAGTTCTTC
few,TRBD1,TRBV7-9,TRBJ1-4,CASSAGQGESNEKLFF,TGTGCCAGCAGCGCTGGACAGGGAGAATCTAATGAAAAACTGTTTTTT
few,NA,TRBV3-1,TRBJ1-6,CASSQGTENSPLHF,TGTGCCAGCAGCCAAGGGACGGAAAATTCACCCCTCCACTTT
few,NA,TRBV4-1,TRBJ1-4,CATRGGSNEKLFF,TGCGCCACTAGAGGAGGCAGTAATGAAAAACTGTTTTTT
many,NA,TRBV12-3/TRBV12-4,TRBJ1-3,CASSLRGRGDTIYF,TGTGCCAGCAGTTTACGAGGACGTGGGGACACCATATATTTT
few,NA,TRBV14,TRBJ1-1,CASSQGSKYEAFF,TGTGCCAGCAGCCAAGGTTCGAAGTATGAAGCTTTCTTT
NA,NA,TRBV5-8,TRBJ1-2,CASSFTGSDGYTF,TGTGCCAGCAGCTTTACAGGGTCGGATGGCTACACCTTC
few,NA,TRBV6-5,TRBJ2-7,CASSQDRLHEQYF,TGTGCCAGCAGTCAAGACAGGCTTCACGAGCAGTACTTC
NA,NA,TRBV20-1,TRBJ2-3,CSAKDRRRASSTDTQYF,TGCAGTGCTAAAGATCGACGGCGGGCCTCTAGCACAGATACGCAGTATTTT
few,NA,TRBV7-2,TRBJ2-3,CASSSRAGNTDTQYF,TGTGCCAGCAGCTCCAGGGCAGGGAACACAGATACGCAGTATTTT
NA,NA,TRBV20-1,TRBJ1-1,CSARGQTGRNEAFF,TGCAGTGCTAGAGGGCAAACAGGACGAAATGAAGCTTTCTTT
few,TRBD1,TRBV24-1,TRBJ1-5,CATSDRTGGNQPQHF,TGTGCCACCAGTGATCGGACAGGAGGCAATCAGCCCCAGCATTTT
NA,NA,TRBV10-3,TRBJ1-5,CAISERAAYSNQPQHF,TGTGCCATCAGTGAGCGGGCAGCATATAGCAATCAGCCCCAGCATTTT
few,NA,TRBV9,TRBJ2-1,CASSAAPLGLANEQFF,TGTGCCAGCAGCGCCGCCCCTCTCGGTCTAGCTAATGAGCAGTTCTTC
few,NA,TRBV20-1,TRBJ2-7,CSAPPARSGSVEQYF,TGCAGTGCTCCCCCTGCTCGGTCCGGGTCCGTCGAGCAGTACTTC
few,TRBD2,TRBV20-1,TRBJ2-1,CSARGATGGHNEQFF,TGCAGTGCTAGAGGGGCTACGGGAGGGCACAATGAGCAGTTCTTC
once,NA,TRBV9,TRBJ2-5,CASSVSLVEETQYF,TGTGCCAGCAGCGTATCCCTAGTAGAGGAGACCCAGTACTTC
few,NA,TRBV27,TRBJ1-3,CASSFTRGNTIYF,TGTGCCAGCAGTTTCACGCGAGGAAACACCATATATTTT
many,NA,TRBV7-2,TRBJ1-1,CASSRGGANTEAFF,TGTGCCAGCAGCCGGGGGGGCGCGAACACTGAAGCTTTCTTT
NA,NA,TRBV18,TRBJ1-1,CASSPPGQNTEAFF,TGTGCCAGCTCACCACCGGGTCAGAACACTGAAGCTTTCTTT
NA,NA,TRBV20-1,TRBJ2-7,CSATGTSNREQYF,TGCAGTGCTACCGGGACTTCGAACCGGGAGCAGTACTTC
many,TRBD1,TRBV6-6,TRBJ2-5,CASSYPGTGEETQYF,TGTGCCAGCAGTTATCCCGGGACAGGGGAAGAGACCCAGTACTTC
many,NA,TRBV29-1,TRBJ2-7,CSVESGPPQYEQYF,TGCAGCGTTGAGTCGGGGCCTCCACAGTACGAGCAGTACTTC
many,NA,TRBV20-1,TRBJ2-5,CSARDSGTRRYF,TGCAGTGCTAGAGATAGCGGAACTAGACGGTACTTC
many,NA,TRBV7-2,TRBJ2-5,CASSLQRETQYF,TGTGCCAGCAGCTTACAGCGGGAGACCCAGTACTTC
NA,NA,TRBV20-1,TRBJ2-7,CSARPQEGYEQYF,TGCAGTGCTAGACCCCAGGAAGGCTACGAGCAGTACTTC
few,TRBD1,TRBV20-1,TRBJ1-6,CSARPPGQVYSPLHF,TGCAGTGCCCGGCCCCCGGGACAGGTTTATTCACCCCTCCACTTT
NA,TRBD2,TRBV7-7,TRBJ2-1,CASTLGLAGGRQFF,TGTGCCAGCACCTTAGGGCTAGCGGGAGGCAGGCAGTTCTTC
NA,TRBD1,TRBV5-4,TRBJ2-7,CASSRDRSGYEQYF,TGTGCCAGCAGCAGGGACAGGTCGGGGTACGAGCAGTACTTC
NA,NA,TRBV7-8,TRBJ2-2,CASSLAPGSNTGELFF,TGTGCCAGCAGCTTAGCTCCAGGGTCGAACACCGGGGAGCTGTTTTTT
NA,TRBD1,TRBV2,TRBJ2-1,CASNPQGVGQFF,TGTGCCAGCAACCCACAGGGGGTAGGGCAGTTCTTC
NA,NA,TRBV20-1,TRBJ2-3,CSGAGQLSTDTQYF,TGCAGTGGCGCCGGACAGTTGAGCACAGATACGCAGTATTTT
few,NA,TRBV5-6,TRBJ1-2,CASSEDTRNYGYTF,TGTGCCAGCAGTGAGGACACCCGTAACTATGGCTACACCTTC
few,NA,TRBV20-1,TRBJ2-7,CSARGDIAPYGQYF,TGCAGTGCTAGAGGGGACATAGCACCCTACGGGCAGTACTTC
NA,NA,TRBV15,TRBJ2-1,CATSRDTGTTSYNEQFF,TGTGCCACCAGCAGAGATACAGGGACGACCTCCTACAATGAGCAGTTCTTC
many,NA,TRBV12-3/TRBV12-4,TRBJ2-1,CASILHGLDEQFF,TGTGCCAGCATCCTCCATGGTCTCGATGAGCAGTTCTTC
NA,TRBD1,TRBV4-2,TRBJ1-5,CASSPPGQGAGSNQPQHF,TGTGCCAGCAGCCCACCGGGACAGGGGGCAGGGAGCAATCAGCCCCAGCATTTT
many,NA,TRBV29-1,TRBJ1-2,CSVDRREGGYTF,TGCAGCGTTGACCGGAGGGAGGGTGGCTACACCTTC
NA,NA,TRBV12-3/TRBV12-4,TRBJ1-4,CASSLWGRPASEKLFF,TGTGCCAGCAGTTTATGGGGGAGGCCTGCGAGTGAAAAACTGTTTTTT
many,TRBD1,TRBV6-1,TRBJ1-1,CASSETTGVEAFF,TGTGCCAGCAGTGAAACCACAGGGGTGGAAGCTTTCTTT
few,NA,TRBV15,TRBJ1-2,CATSRDYRGAYGYTF,TGTGCCACCAGCAGAGATTATCGGGGGGCCTATGGCTACACCTTC
NA,NA,TRBV30,TRBJ1-5,CAWSPLGGGGQPQHF,TGTGCCTGGAGTCCCCTGGGGGGGGGCGGGCAGCCCCAGCATTTT
NA,NA,TRBV6-6,TRBJ1-1,CASSYSGVDTKAFF,TGTGCCAGCAGTTACTCCGGAGTTGACACTAAAGCTTTCTTT
few,TRBD2,TRBV12-3/TRBV12-4,TRBJ2-1,CASSPWVAGTLREDNEQFF,TGTGCCAGCAGCCCCTGGGTAGCGGGAACCCTTAGGGAGGACAATGAGCAGTTCTTC